The clone carrying this T cell receptor (beta chain) is deemed medium-sized. The antigen is not known. The table came from immunoSEQ multiplex PCR; TCRdb's copy has only in-frame clones and leaves some out. The sample includes fewer than 2,000 clones, around 20% of them seen just once. Atypia-free lung next to the tumor was sampled at least 2 cm from its margin. This sample is part of a study of T cells in localized non-small cell lung cancer. General study findings and limits: Clonality peaked in uninvolved adjacent lung rather than tumor. Among the top 100 tumor clones, a median around 62 appeared in adjacent lung.

V lost 5 bases, J lost 8 bases, and 19 bases lay in between. This CDR3 contains 14 residues. Germline V gene sequence: CDR1 SGDLS, CDR2 YYNGEE. The source was normal lung tissue next to the tumor, collected before any cancer treatment. The source of this sequence is a woman aged 35 to 70 with stage I lung adenocarcinoma. The rearrangement links TRBV9 to TRBJ1-2; D is uncertain. The CDR3 region is CASSEEPDIRGYTF. CDR3 coding DNA: TGTGCCAGCAGTGAAGAACCTGACATCCGGGGCTACACCTTC.